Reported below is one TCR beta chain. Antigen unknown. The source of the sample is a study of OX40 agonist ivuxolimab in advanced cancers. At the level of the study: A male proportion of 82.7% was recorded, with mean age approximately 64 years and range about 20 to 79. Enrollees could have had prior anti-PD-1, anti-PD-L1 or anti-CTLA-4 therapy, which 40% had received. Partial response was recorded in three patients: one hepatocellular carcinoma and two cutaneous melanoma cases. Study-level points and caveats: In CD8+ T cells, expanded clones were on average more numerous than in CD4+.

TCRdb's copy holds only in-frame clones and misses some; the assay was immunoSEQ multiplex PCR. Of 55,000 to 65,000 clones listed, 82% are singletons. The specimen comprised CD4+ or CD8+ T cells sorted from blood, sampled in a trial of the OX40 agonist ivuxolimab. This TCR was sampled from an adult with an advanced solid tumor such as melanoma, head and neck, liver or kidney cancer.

The CDR3 loop is CASSPGQDSGYTF. CDR3 sequence (DNA): TGTGCCAGCTCACCTGGACAGGACTCGGGCTACACCTTC. This sequence joins TRBV18 and TRBJ1-2; 7 nucleotides line up with TRBD1. V shed 3 bases, J shed 8 bases, and the junction held 6 bases outside the gene matches. The CDR3 loop spans 13 amino acids. From germline, CDR1 is KGHSH and CDR2 LQKENI.